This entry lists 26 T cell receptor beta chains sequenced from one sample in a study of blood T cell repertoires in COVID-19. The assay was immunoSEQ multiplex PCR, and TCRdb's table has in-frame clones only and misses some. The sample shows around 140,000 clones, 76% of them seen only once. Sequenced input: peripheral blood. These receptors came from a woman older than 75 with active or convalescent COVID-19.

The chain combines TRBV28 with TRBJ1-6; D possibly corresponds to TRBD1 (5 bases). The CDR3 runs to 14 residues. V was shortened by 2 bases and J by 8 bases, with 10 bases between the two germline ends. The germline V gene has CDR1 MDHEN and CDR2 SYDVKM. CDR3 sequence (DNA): TGTGCCAGCAGTTTAGCAGGGAACGATTCACCCCTCCACTTT. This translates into CASSLAGNDSPLHF.

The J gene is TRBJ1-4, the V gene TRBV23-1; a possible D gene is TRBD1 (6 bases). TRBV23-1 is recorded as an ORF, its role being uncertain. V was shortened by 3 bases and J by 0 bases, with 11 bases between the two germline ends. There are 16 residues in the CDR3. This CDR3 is CASSHRTDPTNEKLFF. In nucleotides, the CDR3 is TGCGCCAGCAGTCACCGGACAGACCCAACTAATGAAAAACTGTTTTTT.

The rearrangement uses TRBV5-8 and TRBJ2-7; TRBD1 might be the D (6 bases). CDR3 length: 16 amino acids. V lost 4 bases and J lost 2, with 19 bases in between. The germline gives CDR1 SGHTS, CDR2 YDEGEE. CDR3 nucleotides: TGTGCCAGCAGCCTGTGGCTGGGGGCCTCGACCTACGAGCAGTACTTC. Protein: CASSLWLGASTYEQYF. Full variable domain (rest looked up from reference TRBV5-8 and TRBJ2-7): EAGVTQSPTHLIKTRGQQATLRCSPISGHTSVYWYQQALGLGLQFLLWYDEGEERNRGNFPPRFSGRQFPNYSSELNVNALELEDSALYLCASSLWLGASTYEQYFGPGTRLTVT.

CDR3 residues: CASSDIKGQGAPNYGYTF. The CDR3 DNA follows: TGTGCCAGCAGTGACATAAAAGGACAGGGGGCGCCTAACTATGGCTACACCTTC. The chain recombines TRBV25-1 with TRBJ1-2, with 11 bases that match TRBD1. From germline, CDR1 is MGHDK and CDR2 SYGVNS. The CDR3 contains 18 residues. V dropped 3 bases and J dropped 0; count of bases not matched to a gene: 9.

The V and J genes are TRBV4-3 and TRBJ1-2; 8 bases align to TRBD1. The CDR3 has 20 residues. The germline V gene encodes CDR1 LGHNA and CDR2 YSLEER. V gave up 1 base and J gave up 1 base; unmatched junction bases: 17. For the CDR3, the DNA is TGCGCCAGCAGCCAAGGAGATCCGGGACAGGCGCAGAGTTTTAACTATGGCTACACCTTC. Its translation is CASSQGDPGQAQSFNYGYTF.

The CDR3 sequence is CASSPQEGWANTEAFF. CDR3 nucleotides: TGCGCCAGCAGCCCCCAGGAGGGATGGGCCAACACTGAAGCTTTCTTT. The chain combines TRBV5-1 with TRBJ1-1; no definite D call. This CDR3 contains 16 residues. CDR1 is SGHRS, CDR2 YFSETQ, per germline. With 4 bases removed from V and 2 bases from J, the gap between germline ends came to 18 bases.

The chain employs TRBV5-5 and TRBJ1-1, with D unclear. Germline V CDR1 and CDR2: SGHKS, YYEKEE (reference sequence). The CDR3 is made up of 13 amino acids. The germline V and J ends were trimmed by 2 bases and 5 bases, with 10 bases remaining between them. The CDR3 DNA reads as TGTGCCAGCAGCTTCCTCGCGAGTACTGAAGCTTTCTTT. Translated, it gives CASSFLASTEAFF. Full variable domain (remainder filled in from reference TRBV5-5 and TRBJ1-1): DAGVTQSPTHLIKTRGQQVTLRCSPISGHKSVSWYQQVLGQGPQFIFQYYEKEERGRGNFPDRFSARQFPNYSSELNVNALLLGDSALYLCASSFLASTEAFFGQGTRLTVV.

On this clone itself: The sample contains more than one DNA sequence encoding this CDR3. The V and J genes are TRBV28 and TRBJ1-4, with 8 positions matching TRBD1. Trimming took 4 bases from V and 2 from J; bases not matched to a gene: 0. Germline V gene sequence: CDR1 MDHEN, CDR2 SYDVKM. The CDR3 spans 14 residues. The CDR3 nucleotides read TGTGCCAGCAGTTCAGGGGGCACTAATGAAAAACTGTTTTTT. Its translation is CASSSGGTNEKLFF.

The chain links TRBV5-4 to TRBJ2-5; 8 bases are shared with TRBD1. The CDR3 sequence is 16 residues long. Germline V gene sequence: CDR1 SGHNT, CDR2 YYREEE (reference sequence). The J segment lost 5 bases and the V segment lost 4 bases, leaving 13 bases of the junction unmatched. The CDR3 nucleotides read TGTGCCAGCAGCGGGTCAGGGGGCGCCCCGGCGGAGACCCAGTACTTC. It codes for CASSGSGGAPAETQYF.

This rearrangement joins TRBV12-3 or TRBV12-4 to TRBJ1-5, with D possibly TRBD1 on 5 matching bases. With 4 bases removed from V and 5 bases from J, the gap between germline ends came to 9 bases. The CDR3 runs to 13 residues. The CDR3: CASSSGLHQPQHF. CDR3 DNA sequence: TGTGCCAGCAGTTCAGGGTTACATCAGCCCCAGCATTTT.

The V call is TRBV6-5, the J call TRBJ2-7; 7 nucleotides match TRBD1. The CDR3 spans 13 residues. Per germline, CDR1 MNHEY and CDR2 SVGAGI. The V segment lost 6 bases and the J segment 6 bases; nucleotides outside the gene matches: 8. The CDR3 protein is CASRPGQRGEQYF. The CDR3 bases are TGTGCCAGCAGGCCGGGACAGAGGGGCGAGCAGTACTTC.

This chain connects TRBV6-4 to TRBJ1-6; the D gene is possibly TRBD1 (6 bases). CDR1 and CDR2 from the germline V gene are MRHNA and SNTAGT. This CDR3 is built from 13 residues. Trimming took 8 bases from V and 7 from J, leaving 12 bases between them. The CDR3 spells CASQARGNSPLHF. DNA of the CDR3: TGTGCCAGCCAGGCTAGGGGGAATTCACCCCTCCACTTT.

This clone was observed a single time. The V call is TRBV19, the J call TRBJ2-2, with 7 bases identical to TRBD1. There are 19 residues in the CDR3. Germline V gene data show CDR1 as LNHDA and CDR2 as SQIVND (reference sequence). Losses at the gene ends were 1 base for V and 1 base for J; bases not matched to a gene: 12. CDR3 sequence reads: CASSIARTTGLRNTGELFF. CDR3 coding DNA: TGTGCCAGTAGTATAGCTAGAACGACAGGGCTGCGGAACACCGGGGAGCTGTTTTTT.

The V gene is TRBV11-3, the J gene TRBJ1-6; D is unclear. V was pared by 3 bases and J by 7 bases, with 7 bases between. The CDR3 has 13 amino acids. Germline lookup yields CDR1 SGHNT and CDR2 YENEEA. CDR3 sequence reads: CASSFNVNSPLHF. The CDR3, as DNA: TGTGCCAGCAGCTTTAATGTGAATTCACCCCTCCACTTT.

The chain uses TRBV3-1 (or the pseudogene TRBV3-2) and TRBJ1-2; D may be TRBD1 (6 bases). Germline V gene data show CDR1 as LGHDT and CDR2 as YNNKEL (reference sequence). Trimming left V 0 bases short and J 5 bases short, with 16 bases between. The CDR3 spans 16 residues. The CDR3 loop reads CASSQEGRRGIYGYTF. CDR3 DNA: TGTGCCAGCAGCCAAGAAGGGCGCAGGGGCATTTATGGCTACACCTTC.

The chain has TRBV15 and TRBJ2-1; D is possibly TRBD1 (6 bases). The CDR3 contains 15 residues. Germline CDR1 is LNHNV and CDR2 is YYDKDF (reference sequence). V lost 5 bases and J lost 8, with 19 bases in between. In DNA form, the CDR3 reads TGTGCCACCAGCGCCAGGGGACCCACAAGCCATGAGCAGTTCTTC. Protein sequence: CATSARGPTSHEQFF.

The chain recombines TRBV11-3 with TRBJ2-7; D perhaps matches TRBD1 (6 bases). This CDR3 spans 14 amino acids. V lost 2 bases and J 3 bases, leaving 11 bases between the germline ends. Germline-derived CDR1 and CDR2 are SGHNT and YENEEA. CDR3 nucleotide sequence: TGTGCCAGCAGCTTACGGCAGGGGAACTACGAGCAGTACTTC. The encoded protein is CASSLRQGNYEQYF. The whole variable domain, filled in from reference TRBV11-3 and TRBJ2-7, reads EAGVVQSPRYKIIEKKQPVAFWCNPISGHNTLYWYLQNLGQGPELLIRYENEEAVDDSQLPKDRFSAERLKGVDSTLKIQPAELGDSAVYLCASSLRQGNYEQYFGPGTRLTVT.

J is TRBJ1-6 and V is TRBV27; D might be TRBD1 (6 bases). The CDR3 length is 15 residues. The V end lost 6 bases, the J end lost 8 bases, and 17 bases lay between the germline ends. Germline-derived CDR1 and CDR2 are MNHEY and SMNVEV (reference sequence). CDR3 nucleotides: TGTGCCAGCAGCTTAGGGGGGGGAGTTTATTCACCCCTCCACTTT. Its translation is CASSLGGGVYSPLHF.

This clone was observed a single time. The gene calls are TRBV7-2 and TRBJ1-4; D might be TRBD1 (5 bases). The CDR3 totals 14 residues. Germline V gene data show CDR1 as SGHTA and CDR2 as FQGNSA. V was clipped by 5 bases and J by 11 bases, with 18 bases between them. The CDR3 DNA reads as TGTGCCAGCAGCCGCCTGGAGGGGCCGTCGAAACTGTTTTTT. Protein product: CASSRLEGPSKLFF.

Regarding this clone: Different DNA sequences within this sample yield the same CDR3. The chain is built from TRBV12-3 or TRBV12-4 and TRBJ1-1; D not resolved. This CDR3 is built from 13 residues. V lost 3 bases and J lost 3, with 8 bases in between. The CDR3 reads CASSLGGHTEAFF. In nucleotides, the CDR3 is TGTGCCAGCAGTTTGGGTGGGCACACTGAAGCTTTCTTT.

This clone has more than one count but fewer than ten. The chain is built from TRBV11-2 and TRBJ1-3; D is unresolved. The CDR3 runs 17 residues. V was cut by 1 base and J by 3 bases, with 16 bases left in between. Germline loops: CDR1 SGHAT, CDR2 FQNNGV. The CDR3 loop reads CASSLVRVGLYGNTIYF. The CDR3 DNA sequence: TGTGCCAGCAGCTTAGTTCGAGTTGGACTTTATGGAAACACCATATATTTT.

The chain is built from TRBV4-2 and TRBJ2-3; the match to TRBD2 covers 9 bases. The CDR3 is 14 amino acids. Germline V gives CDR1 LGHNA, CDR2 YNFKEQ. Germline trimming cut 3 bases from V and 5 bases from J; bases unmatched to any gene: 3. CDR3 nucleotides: TGTGCCAGCAGCCAGCGGGGGGGCCAAGATACGCAGTATTTT. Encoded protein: CASSQRGGQDTQYF.

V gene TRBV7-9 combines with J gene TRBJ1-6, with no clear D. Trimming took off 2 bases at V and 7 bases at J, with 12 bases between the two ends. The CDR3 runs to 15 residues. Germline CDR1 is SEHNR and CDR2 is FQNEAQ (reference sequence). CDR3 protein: CASSLLVQANSPLHF. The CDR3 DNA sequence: TGTGCCAGCAGCTTATTGGTCCAGGCGAATTCACCCCTCCACTTT.

CDR3 amino acids: CASSPGGLDEKLFF. The CDR3 coding sequence is TGTGCCAGCAGCCCAGGGGGCCTCGATGAAAAACTGTTTTTT. This rearrangement joins TRBV5-4 to TRBJ1-4; 8 bases are a match to TRBD1. CDR3 length equals 14 residues. V trimming: 4 bases; J trimming: 6 bases; junction bases outside the gene matches: 5. Germline V gene data show CDR1 as SGHNT and CDR2 as YYREEE (reference sequence).

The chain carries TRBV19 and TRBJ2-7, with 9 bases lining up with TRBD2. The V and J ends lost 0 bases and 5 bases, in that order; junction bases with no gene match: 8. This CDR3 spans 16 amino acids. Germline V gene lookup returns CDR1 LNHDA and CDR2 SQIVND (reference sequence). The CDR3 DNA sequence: TGTGCCAGTAGTATAGATAGCGGGGGCGTTTTCCACGAGCAGTACTTC. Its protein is CASSIDSGGVFHEQYF.

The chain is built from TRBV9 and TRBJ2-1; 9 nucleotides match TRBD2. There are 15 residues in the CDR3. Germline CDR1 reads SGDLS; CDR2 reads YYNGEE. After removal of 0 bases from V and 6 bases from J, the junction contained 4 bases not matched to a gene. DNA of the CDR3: TGTGCCAGCAGCGTAGGGGCTAGCGGGGCCAATGAGCAGTTCTTC. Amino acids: CASSVGASGANEQFF.